A single sample gave rise to the 30 T cell receptor beta chains below, sequenced in a study of blood T cell repertoires in COVID-19. The repertoire was sequenced with immunoSEQ multiplex PCR; TCRdb's copy has only in-frame clones and lacks some. Of over 120,000 clones detected, roughly 89% appear once; the ten largest clones hold 4.3%. Sample: PBMCs or T cells enriched from blood (not recorded which). The receptors were sampled from a man between 50 and 59 years old who had recovered from COVID-19.

The J gene is TRBJ1-1, the V gene TRBV12-3 or TRBV12-4; no firm D call. With 3 bases removed from V and 1 base from J, the gap between germline ends came to 6 bases. CDR3 length: 13 residues. The DNA for the CDR3 is TGTGCCAGCAGTTTTCTAGAGAACACTGAAGCTTTCTTT. Protein: CASSFLENTEAFF.

This clone was found a few times. The chain couples TRBV19 to TRBJ1-2; 11 positions agree with TRBD1. Trimming at V came to 5 bases and at J to 8 bases, leaving 4 bases not matched to a gene. CDR3 length equals 13 residues. Germline V gene data show CDR1 as LNHDA and CDR2 as SQIVND (reference sequence). The CDR3 nucleotides read TGTGCCAGTAGTCTGGGACAGGGGGGAGGCTACACCTTC. Translating gives CASSLGQGGGYTF.

The chain is built from TRBV6-6 and TRBJ1-4; D not resolved. CDR3 size: 15 residues. The V and J ends lost 3 bases and 0 bases respectively, with 8 bases between them. The V gene's germline CDR1 is MNHNY and CDR2 SVGAGI (reference sequence). CDR3 nucleotide sequence: TGTGCCAGCAGTTATTCTGTAGCAACTAATGAAAAACTGTTTTTT. Residues: CASSYSVATNEKLFF.

This chain connects TRBV9 to TRBJ1-3, with D perhaps matching TRBD1 (5 bases). CDR3 length: 15 amino acids. Germline V gene sequence: CDR1 SGDLS, CDR2 YYNGEE. Trimming pared 6 bases from V and 4 bases from J, leaving 17 bases between. The CDR3 region has the DNA TGTGCCAGCACCCCAGGCGGGGGAAGCGGAAACACCATATATTTT. Amino acid sequence: CASTPGGGSGNTIYF. Complete variable domain (other parts from reference TRBV9 and TRBJ1-3): DSGVTQTPKHLITATGQRVTLRCSPRSGDLSVYWYQQSLDQGLQFLIQYYNGEERAKGNILERFSAQQFPDLHSELNLSSLELGDSALYFCASTPGGGSGNTIYFGEGSWLTVV.

The chain combines TRBV6-6 with TRBJ2-2, with TRBD1 as a possible D gene (6 bases). The CDR3 spans 13 residues. Per germline, CDR1 MNHNY and CDR2 SVGAGI (reference sequence). The V gene lost 2 bases and the J gene lost 6 bases, with 7 bases spanning the gap. As DNA, the CDR3 is TGTGCCAGCAGTTACGGGGGCCCCGGGGAGCTGTTTTTT. Its protein is CASSYGGPGELFF.

The chain carries TRBV5-1 and TRBJ1-1, with 10 bases aligning to TRBD1. The CDR3 is 17 residues long. J was trimmed by 0 bases and V by 2 bases; bases with no gene match: 7. Germline V gene data show CDR1 as SGHRS and CDR2 as YFSETQ. CDR3 bases: TGCGCCAGCAGCTTTGGTGACAGGGGGCGGTTGAACACTGAAGCTTTCTTT. This encodes CASSFGDRGRLNTEAFF.

The V gene is TRBV9, the J gene TRBJ2-1; 8 bases line up with TRBD2. Trimming cost V 4 bases and J 9 bases; bases outside gene matches: 12. The germline V gene has CDR1 SGDLS and CDR2 YYNGEE. This CDR3 region has 15 residues. CDR3 bases: TGTGCCAGCAGCTCCCGTTCCGGGCTAGCGGGTGAGCAGTTCTTC. Protein: CASSSRSGLAGEQFF.

V gene TRBV18 combines with J gene TRBJ1-1, with a weak D call TRBD1 (5 bases). The CDR3 runs to 14 residues. Germline assignment: CDR1 KGHSH and CDR2 LQKENI. V was clipped by 3 bases and J by 5 bases, with 13 bases between them. In DNA form, the CDR3 reads TGTGCCAGCTCACCGGGACCTGGGAGGACTGAAGCTTTCTTT. Translating it yields CASSPGPGRTEAFF.

The chain couples TRBV28 to TRBJ2-1, with TRBD1 matching over 8 bases. The germline CDR1 and CDR2 sequences are MDHEN and SYDVKM. The ends lost 3 bases at V and 3 bases at J; junction bases unmatched: 4. The length of the CDR3 is 15 residues. The chain's CDR3 is CASSLVGTGYNEQFF. The CDR3 DNA reads TGTGCCAGCAGTTTGGTTGGGACAGGCTACAATGAGCAGTTCTTC. Variable domain in full (rest from reference TRBV28 and TRBJ2-1): DVKVTQSSRYLVKRTGEKVFLECVQDMDHENMFWYRQDPGLGLRLIYFSYDVKMKEKGDIPEGYSVSREKKERFSLILESASTNQTSMYLCASSLVGTGYNEQFFGPGTRLTVL.

The chain combines TRBV4-2 with TRBJ1-5, with 7 bases identical to TRBD1. This CDR3 region has 17 residues. J gave up 1 base and V 5 bases, and 11 bases lay outside the gene matches. Germline V CDR1 and CDR2: LGHNA, YNFKEQ. In nucleotides, the CDR3 is TGTGCCAGCAGCTCCTCAGGGGGTGGTAAGAGCAATCAGCCCCAGCATTTT. Residues: CASSSSGGGKSNQPQHF.

J is TRBJ2-2 and V is TRBV28, with a tentative D call TRBD1 (6 bases). The CDR3 has 15 residues. With 6 bases removed from V and 0 bases from J, the gap between germline ends came to 11 bases. Germline V gene data show CDR1 as MDHEN and CDR2 as SYDVKM. CDR3 region: CASRLQGSNTGELFF. As DNA, the CDR3 is TGTGCCAGCAGATTACAGGGCTCGAACACCGGGGAGCTGTTTTTT. The variable domain in full, completed from reference TRBV28 and TRBJ2-2, reads DVKVTQSSRYLVKRTGEKVFLECVQDMDHENMFWYRQDPGLGLRLIYFSYDVKMKEKGDIPEGYSVSREKKERFSLILESASTNQTSMYLCASRLQGSNTGELFFGEGSRLTVL.

The V gene is TRBV12-3 or TRBV12-4, the J gene TRBJ1-6; possible D gene TRBD1, 6 bases. This CDR3 is built from 13 residues. V gave up 7 bases and J gave up 8 bases, with 12 bases separating them. The CDR3 here is CASKARGHSPLHF. Here the CDR3 DNA reads TGTGCCAGCAAGGCCAGGGGTCATTCACCCCTCCACTTT.

V is TRBV27 and J is TRBJ1-2; 7 positions match TRBD1. This CDR3 is 18 amino acids long. Losses at the gene ends were 4 bases for V and 0 bases for J; bases not matched to a gene: 14. Germline CDR1 and CDR2: MNHEY and SMNVEV (reference sequence). In DNA form, the CDR3 reads TGTGCCAGCAGTTCCCTCCTCCGGGACAGCAAAGCTAACTATGGCTACACCTTC. Amino acids: CASSSLLRDSKANYGYTF.

The chain links TRBV12-3 or TRBV12-4 to TRBJ1-4; D gene uncertain. V was pared by 5 bases and J by 4 bases, with 5 bases between. CDR3 size: 12 residues. The CDR3 bases are TGTGCCAGCAGTGTACTTAATGAAAAACTGTTTTTT. Translating it yields CASSVLNEKLFF.

The J gene is TRBJ2-5, the V gene TRBV27; 7 positions agree with TRBD1. Germline lookup yields CDR1 MNHEY and CDR2 SMNVEV (reference sequence). The length of the CDR3 is 14 residues. Unmatched junction bases numbered 1, after V lost 1 base and J lost 2 bases. The CDR3 coding sequence is TGTGCCAGCAGTTTATTGGGACAGCAAGAGACCCAGTACTTC. Amino acids: CASSLLGQQETQYF.

V gene TRBV7-8 combines with J gene TRBJ1-2; 7 bases are a match to TRBD1. Germline lookup yields CDR1 SGHVS and CDR2 FQNEAQ. The CDR3 is 15 amino acids. V lost 2 bases to trimming and J lost 4 bases; unmatched junction nucleotides: 7. The CDR3 is CASSLLRGSAYGYTF. The DNA for the CDR3 is TGTGCCAGCAGCTTACTCAGGGGGTCCGCCTATGGCTACACCTTC.

The J gene is TRBJ1-3, the V gene TRBV7-8; 8 bases match TRBD1. The V segment lost 4 bases and the J segment 6 bases; nucleotides outside the gene matches: 8. CDR1 is SGHVS, CDR2 FQNEAQ, per germline. This CDR3 is 15 amino acids long. CDR3 protein: CASSSPDRALNTIYF. In DNA form, the CDR3 reads TGTGCCAGCAGCTCACCGGACAGGGCCTTAAACACCATATATTTT.

CDR3 DNA sequence: TGTGCCAGCAGTGGTGAATCTTGGGAGGGAACAGATACGCAGTATTTT. Translating it yields CASSGESWEGTDTQYF. The chain uses TRBV27 and TRBJ2-3, with TRBD2 matching over 7 bases. Looked up from germline, CDR1 is MNHEY and CDR2 is SMNVEV (reference sequence). The CDR3 contains 16 residues. Unmatched junction bases numbered 11, after V lost 5 bases and J lost 3 bases.

The CDR3 bases are TGTGCCAGCAGTTTACAGGGTAGAGATGCAGATACGCAGTATTTT. This sequence encodes CASSLQGRDADTQYF. The rearrangement links TRBV6-4 to TRBJ2-3; maybe TRBD1 (6 bases). V lost 5 bases and J lost 4, with 16 bases in between. Germline CDR1 MRHNA, CDR2 SNTAGT. The CDR3 has 15 amino acids.

This clone is a singleton in its sample. This sequence joins TRBV4-3 and TRBJ2-3; 10 bases match TRBD2. Germline CDR1 LGHNA, CDR2 YSLEER. The CDR3 runs to 17 residues. Germline trimming cut 3 bases from V and 5 bases from J; bases unmatched to any gene: 11. CDR3 DNA: TGCGCCAGCAGCCAGCAAACTAGCGGGGCCGGGGAAGATACGCAGTATTTT. It yields the protein CASSQQTSGAGEDTQYF.

This chain links TRBV14 with TRBJ2-4; D call uncertain. Germline loops: CDR1 SGHDN, CDR2 FVKESK. CDR3 length: 15 amino acids. Deletions cut 2 bases from V and 0 bases from J, with 8 bases between. The CDR3 DNA follows: TGTGCCAGCAGCCAAACAGACCTAGCCAAAAACATTCAGTACTTC. It translates to CASSQTDLAKNIQYF.

The chain joins TRBV5-4 to TRBJ1-4; maybe TRBD1 (6 bases). Germline CDR1 and CDR2: SGHNT and YYREEE (reference sequence). This CDR3 contains 16 residues. Trimming left V 4 bases short and J 3 bases short, with 16 bases between. CDR3 residues: CASSGGGAKANEKLFF. The DNA for the CDR3 is TGTGCCAGCAGCGGAGGGGGGGCGAAAGCTAATGAAAAACTGTTTTTT.

This clone was picked up one time. V and J are TRBV7-7 and TRBJ2-2; TRBD1 might be the D (6 bases). Trimming left V 4 bases short and J 10 bases short, with 25 bases between. The germline V gene has CDR1 SSHAT and CDR2 FNYEAQ (reference sequence). The CDR3 has 17 residues. CDR3 DNA: TGTGCCAGCAGCTCCCGAGGGGGACCCCGCCCGGAAGAGGAGCTGTTTTTT. Translated, it gives CASSSRGGPRPEEELFF.

The CDR3 coding sequence is TGTGCCAGCAGCCGGGATACTTCTAGCGTCGGCAATGAGCAGTTCTTC. The encoded protein is CASSRDTSSVGNEQFF. The rearrangement joins TRBV7-6 to TRBJ2-1; D might be TRBD2 (6 bases). The germline V and J ends were trimmed by 5 bases and 6 bases, with 20 bases remaining between them. Germline V gene sequence: CDR1 SGHVS, CDR2 FNYEAQ. The CDR3 sequence is 16 residues long.

This rearrangement joins TRBV7-2 to TRBJ2-4; 9 nucleotides line up with TRBD1. This CDR3 is built from 15 residues. Germline V gives CDR1 SGHTA, CDR2 FQGNSA. After removal of 4 bases from V and 14 bases from J, the junction contained 15 bases not matched to a gene. Here the CDR3 DNA reads TGTGCCAGCAGCTCCCCTGGGGGGGGGACAGGGCATGAGTACTTC. Residues: CASSSPGGGTGHEYF.

In DNA form, the CDR3 reads TGTGCCAGCAGCTTGGGGCTAGCGAGCACAGATACGCAGTATTTT. Translating it yields CASSLGLASTDTQYF. The chain is built from TRBV5-6 and TRBJ2-3, with D tentatively TRBD2 (6 bases). Germline assignment: CDR1 SGHDT and CDR2 YYEEEE. The CDR3 covers 15 residues. V dropped 0 bases and J dropped 0 bases, with 8 bases sitting between them.

This clone has a handful of counts. This chain links TRBV14 with TRBJ2-1; TRBD1 aligns across 7 bases. This CDR3 is 17 amino acids long. From germline, CDR1 is SGHDN and CDR2 FVKESK. V lost 1 base to trimming and J lost 8 bases; unmatched junction nucleotides: 14. The CDR3 spells CASSQGAGGDGTHEQFF. CDR3 sequence (DNA): TGTGCCAGCAGCCAAGGGGCAGGGGGTGATGGTACACATGAGCAGTTCTTC.

The chain has TRBV14 and TRBJ2-7, with 9 bases matching TRBD1. Germline V gene lookup returns CDR1 SGHDN and CDR2 FVKESK. The CDR3 contains 13 residues. After removal of 4 bases from V and 6 bases from J, the junction contained 4 bases not matched to a gene. CDR3 coding DNA: TGTGCCAGCAGCCGGGACAGGGCGGCCGAGCAGTACTTC. This translates into CASSRDRAAEQYF.

The V gene is TRBV5-1, the J gene TRBJ1-6; 7 bases match TRBD1. Germline values: CDR1 SGHRS, CDR2 YFSETQ. V shed 4 bases and J 9 bases; nucleotides not matched to a gene: 4. The CDR3 contains 13 residues. This chain's CDR3 is CASSLQGSSPLHF. The CDR3, as DNA: TGCGCCAGCAGCCTACAGGGGAGTTCACCCCTCCACTTT.

The chain carries TRBV6-2 or TRBV6-3 and TRBJ2-2, with 7 bases lining up with TRBD1. Trimming removed 1 base from V and 4 bases from J; junction bases left unmatched: 3. Germline V gives CDR1 MNHEY, CDR2 SVGEGT. There are 15 residues in the CDR3. CDR3 sequence (DNA): TGTGCCAGCAGTTACTTGACAGGGTCCACCGGGGAGCTGTTTTTT. The encoded protein is CASSYLTGSTGELFF.